This TCR beta chain was found in a study of T cells in narcolepsy. The overall study: Healthy controls were enrolled alongside patients with narcolepsy type 1 or type 2. Notes on the study in general: HCRT-specific and TRIB2-specific autoreactive clonotypes appeared among same-patient CSF and blood CD4+ clonotypes. Blood of same and different patients, but not healthy controls, reportedly held recurring autoreactive clonotypes. Autoreactive clone sequences were missing from some blood memory CD4+ repertoires.

A note on this clone: Antigen specificity is unknown.

The assay was immunoSEQ multiplex PCR, and TCRdb's table has in-frame clones only and misses some. The table has about 32,000 clones, around three quarters seen once; the top ten hold approximately 3.6%. This sequence originates from a human donor in good health. The sequencing input was memory (CD45RA-) CD4+ T cells from blood.

CDR3 sequence: CASSPDKNTEAFF. CDR3 bases: TGTGCCAGCTCACCTGACAAAAACACTGAAGCTTTCTTT. The chain is built from TRBV18 and TRBJ1-1; no clear D gene. The CDR3 runs to 13 residues. Between the trimmed V and J ends, which lost 3 bases and 2 bases, there was a span of 7 bases. The germline CDR1 and CDR2 sequences are KGHSH and LQKENI.